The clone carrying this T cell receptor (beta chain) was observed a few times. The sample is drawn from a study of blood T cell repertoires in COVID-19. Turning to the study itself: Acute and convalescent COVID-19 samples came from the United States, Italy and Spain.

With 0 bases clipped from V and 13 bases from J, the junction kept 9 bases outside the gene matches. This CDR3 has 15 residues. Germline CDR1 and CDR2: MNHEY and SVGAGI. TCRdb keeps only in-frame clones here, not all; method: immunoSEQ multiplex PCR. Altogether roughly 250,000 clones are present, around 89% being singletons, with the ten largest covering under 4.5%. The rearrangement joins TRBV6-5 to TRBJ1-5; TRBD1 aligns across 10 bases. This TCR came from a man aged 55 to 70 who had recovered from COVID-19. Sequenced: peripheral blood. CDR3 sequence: CASSYSIGTGAFQHF. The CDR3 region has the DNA TGTGCCAGCAGTTACTCGATTGGGACAGGGGCTTTTCAGCATTTT.